Each of the 22 T cell receptor beta chains below was sequenced from the same sample in a study of blood T cells in healthy people across ages. The second PCR ran about 6 to 12 cycles with a sample-barcoded 5' primer and J-beta primers. Via MiXCR, TCRdb re-called the 5' RACE reads, giving one row per CDR3 protein. The sample has fewer than 800,000 distinct CDR3 sequences; 49% are singletons. The sequencing input was blood. Source of these receptors: a woman between 55 and 75 years old in good health.

The CDR3 sequence: CASSQAGAGGPYEQYF. In DNA, the CDR3 is TGTGCCAGCAGCCAAGCAGGAGCGGGAGGCCCCTACGAGCAGTACTTC. The chain uses TRBV4-2 and TRBJ2-7; 9 positions match TRBD2. The CDR3 is made up of 16 amino acids. Germline V CDR1 and CDR2: LGHNA, YNFKEQ. Trimming cost V 1 base and J 2 bases; bases outside gene matches: 6.

This sequence joins TRBV6-2 or TRBV6-3 and TRBJ1-1; a weak D match, TRBD1 (5 bases). Trimming left V 6 bases short and J 1 base short, with 15 bases between. CDR1 is MNHEY and CDR2 is SVGEGT in the germline V gene. The CDR3 contains 15 residues. CDR3 DNA: TGTGCCAGCAGGAATTACGACGGGGCGAACACTGAAGCTTTCTTT. It is translated as CASRNYDGANTEAFF.

This clonotype showed up many times. The CDR3, as DNA: TGCGCCAGCAGTGATTGGGGTGAGCAGTTCTTC. This codes for CASSDWGEQFF. The chain recombines TRBV10-2 with TRBJ2-1, with D hard to call. The CDR3 consists of 11 residues. Between the trimmed V and J ends, which lost 3 bases and 9 bases, there was a span of 6 bases. Germline-derived CDR1 and CDR2 are WSHSY and SAAADI.

The J gene is TRBJ1-1, the V gene TRBV3-1, with D perhaps TRBD1 (5 bases). The CDR3 totals 12 residues. Germline V CDR1 and CDR2: LGHDT, YNNKEL (reference sequence). Trimming took off 4 bases at V and 11 bases at J, with 14 bases between the two ends. The CDR3 protein is CASSLSGTHAFF. For the CDR3, the DNA is TGTGCCAGCAGCCTATCCGGGACCCACGCTTTCTTT.

This clonotype showed up just once. This chain joins TRBV10-3 and TRBJ2-2; possible D gene TRBD1, 6 bases. Trimming took off 2 bases at V and 1 base at J, with 8 bases between the two ends. Germline loops: CDR1 ENHRY, CDR2 SYGVKD. The CDR3 sequence is 15 residues long. CDR3 protein: CAISEARGNTGELFF. CDR3 nucleotide sequence: TGTGCCATCAGTGAGGCCAGGGGGAACACCGGGGAGCTGTTTTTT.

The chain employs TRBV29-1 and TRBJ2-2, with D tentatively TRBD2 (5 bases). Germline loops: CDR1 SQVTM, CDR2 ANQGSEA. The CDR3 has 13 amino acids. The germline V and J ends were trimmed by 6 bases and 1 base, with 9 bases remaining between them. In DNA form, the CDR3 reads TGCAGCGTCGAGGGCCTGAACACCGGGGAGCTGTTTTTT. It encodes CSVEGLNTGELFF.

This clonotype was seen a handful of times. The junction departs from the called germline gene at one end, perhaps through a read error. The J gene is TRBJ2-7, the V gene TRBV11-2; TRBD1 matches at 7 bases. The DNA end is a closer match to TRBJ2-5, so the J assignment may be wrong. This CDR3 is built from 15 residues. CDR1 and CDR2 from the germline V gene are SGHAT and FQNNGV. CDR3 in DNA: TGTGCCAGCAGCTCCCGACAGGGCCAACAAGGGACCCAGTACTTC. This codes for CASSSRQGQQGTQYF.

This clonotype was found a few times. The genes are TRBV10-3 and TRBJ2-7; 8 bases fit TRBD2. The CDR3 covers 14 residues. The germline V gene encodes CDR1 ENHRY and CDR2 SYGVKD. V lost 6 bases and J lost 1; bases outside the gene matches: 5. As DNA, the CDR3 is TGTGCCATCAGGGAGGGCGGGAGGTCCTACGAGCAGTACTTC. Its translation: CAIREGGRSYEQYF.

The rearrangement links TRBV27 to TRBJ1-2; no definite D call. CDR1 MNHEY and CDR2 SMNVEV come from the germline V gene (reference sequence). The CDR3 is made up of 13 amino acids. V was trimmed by 3 bases and J by 5 bases, leaving 10 bases between them. The CDR3 sequence is CASSFFGEYGYTF. CDR3 DNA sequence: TGTGCCAGCAGTTTCTTCGGGGAATATGGCTACACCTTC.

The J gene is TRBJ2-4, the V gene TRBV25-1; TRBD2 matches 9 bases. Near its end, the DNA agrees better with TRBJ2-7, so the J call may be wrong. Germline CDR1 MGHDK, CDR2 SYGVNS. The CDR3 is 15 amino acids. The chain's CDR3 is CASSERDSGGYEQYF. As DNA, the CDR3 is TGTGCCAGCAGTGAAAGAGATAGCGGGGGATACGAGCAGTACTTC.

The chain uses TRBV29-1 and TRBJ2-2; D is possibly TRBD1 (5 bases). In germline, CDR1 is SQVTM, CDR2 ANQGSEA. The V end lost 7 bases, the J end lost 1 base, and 13 bases lay between the germline ends. CDR3 length: 14 residues. DNA of the CDR3: TGCAGCGCGCAGTCAGGACAGAACACCGGGGAGCTGTTTTTT. This codes for CSAQSGQNTGELFF.

CDR3 DNA: TGCGCCAGCAGCTTGGGACGCAGCGCTAGCTCCTACGAGCAGTACTTC. It specifies CASSLGRSASSYEQYF. This chain joins TRBV5-1 and TRBJ2-7, with D unclear. The V gene lost 0 bases and the J gene lost 0 bases, with 13 bases spanning the gap. Per germline, CDR1 SGHRS and CDR2 YFSETQ. The CDR3 is 16 residues long.

This clonotype has more than one count but fewer than ten. This chain joins TRBV20-1 and TRBJ1-2; 8 bases are shared with TRBD1. V was pared by 3 bases and J by 5 bases, with 5 bases of the junction left unmatched. The CDR3 is made up of 13 amino acids. Germline V gene lookup returns CDR1 DFQATT and CDR2 SNEGSKA (reference sequence). The CDR3 bases are TGCAGTGCTAGGACAGGGGAATGGTATGGCTACACCTTC. Translation gives CSARTGEWYGYTF.

This clonotype was counted between two and nine times. The genes are TRBV7-2 and TRBJ2-1; 9 nucleotides align to TRBD1. CDR1 SGHTA and CDR2 FQGNSA come from the germline V gene. V was clipped by 0 bases and J by 5 bases; unmatched bases: 5. The CDR3 loop spans 16 amino acids. CDR3: CASSLAQGAFHNEQFF. CDR3 DNA sequence: TGTGCCAGCAGCTTAGCACAGGGGGCCTTCCACAATGAGCAGTTCTTC.

This chain joins TRBV29-1 and TRBJ2-1, with 10 bases aligning to TRBD1. Matching the DNA end better, TRBJ2-7 makes the J call doubtful. The CDR3 is made up of 15 amino acids. The germline V gene encodes CDR1 SQVTM and CDR2 ANQGSEA. The CDR3 nucleotides are TGCAGCGTTTCTCCGGGACAGGGGAACTACAATGAGCAGTACTTC. Its protein is CSVSPGQGNYNEQYF.

The chain combines TRBV28 with TRBJ2-5, with TRBD1 as a possible D gene (6 bases). The last part of the DNA fits TRBJ2-7 better; the J call may be wrong. Germline V gene data show CDR1 as MDHEN and CDR2 as SYDVKM. The length of the CDR3 is 15 residues. CDR3 protein: CARRRGTAHAYEQYF. CDR3 bases: TGTGCCAGAAGAAGGGGGACCGCTCATGCGTACGAGCAGTACTTC.

The chain links TRBV7-9 to TRBJ2-1; 9 nucleotides align to TRBD2. The J call may be in error: the DNA end matches TRBJ2-7 better. This CDR3 comprises 16 residues. CDR1 is SEHNR, CDR2 FQNEAQ, per germline (reference sequence). CDR3 amino acids: CASTATGLAAYNEQYF. The CDR3 DNA is TGTGCCAGCACCGCGACGGGACTAGCAGCCTACAATGAGCAGTACTTC.

Note on this clonotype: The junction shows a germline mismatch at one end, possibly a read error. The gene calls are TRBV20-1 and TRBJ1-1; weak D call: TRBD1 (5 bases). Germline CDR1 is DFQATT and CDR2 is SNEGSKA (reference sequence). The CDR3 is made up of 13 amino acids. CDR3 bases: TGCAGTGTTAGAGGGACGGTGAACACTGAAGCTTTCTTT. This translates into CSVRGTVNTEAFF.

The chain uses TRBV11-2 and TRBJ2-7, with D maybe TRBD2 (5 bases). Germline V lookup: CDR1 SGHAT, CDR2 FQNNGV. With 5 bases removed from V and 4 bases from J, the gap between germline ends came to 15 bases. This CDR3 is 14 amino acids long. The chain's CDR3 is CASSPGVASYEQYF. In nucleotides, the CDR3 is TGTGCCAGCAGCCCCGGGGTCGCCTCGTACGAGCAGTACTTC.

There are a few counts of this clonotype. The rearrangement uses TRBV2 and TRBJ1-1; 9 bases agree with TRBD1. This CDR3 has 13 residues. CDR1 is SNHLY, CDR2 FYNNEI, per germline. The trim removed 6 bases at V and 4 bases at J, leaving 3 bases unmatched. CDR3 coding DNA: TGTGCCAGCAGGGGACAGGGTGGCACTGAAGCTTTCTTT. Residues: CASRGQGGTEAFF.

Only a few counts were recorded for this clonotype. The chain is built from TRBV5-1 and TRBJ2-1; 9 bases are a match to TRBD2. V shed 0 bases, J shed 9 bases, and the junction held 7 bases outside the gene matches. CDR1 and CDR2 from the germline V gene are SGHRS and YFSETQ. The CDR3 runs to 15 residues. The CDR3 is CASSLVLREGGEQFF. The CDR3 DNA reads as TGCGCCAGCAGCTTGGTACTGCGGGAGGGTGGTGAGCAGTTCTTC.

The rearrangement links TRBV6-1 to TRBJ2-7; D not resolved. Deletions cut 6 bases from V and 6 bases from J, with 18 bases between. Germline V gene sequence: CDR1 MNHNS, CDR2 SASEGT. CDR3 length equals 14 residues. The CDR3 is CASSERSSYAEQYF. The CDR3 DNA is TGTGCCAGCAGCGAGAGGAGCTCCTACGCCGAGCAGTACTTC.